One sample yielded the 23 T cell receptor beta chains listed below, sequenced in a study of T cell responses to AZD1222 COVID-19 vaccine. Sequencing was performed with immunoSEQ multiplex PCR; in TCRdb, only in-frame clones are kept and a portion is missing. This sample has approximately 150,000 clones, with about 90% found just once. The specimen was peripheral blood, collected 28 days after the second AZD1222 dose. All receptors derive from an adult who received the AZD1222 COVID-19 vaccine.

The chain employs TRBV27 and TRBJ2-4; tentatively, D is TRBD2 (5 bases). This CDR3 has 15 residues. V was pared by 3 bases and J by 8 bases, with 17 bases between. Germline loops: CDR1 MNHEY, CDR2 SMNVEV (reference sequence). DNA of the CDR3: TGTGCCAGCAGTTTGGCGGGTTTGGTATGGGACATTCAGTACTTC. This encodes CASSLAGLVWDIQYF.

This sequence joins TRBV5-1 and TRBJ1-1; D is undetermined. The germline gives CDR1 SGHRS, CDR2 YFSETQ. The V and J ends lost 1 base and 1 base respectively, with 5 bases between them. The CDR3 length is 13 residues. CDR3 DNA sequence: TGCGCCAGCAGCTTGTTGGAGAACACTGAAGCTTTCTTT. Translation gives CASSLLENTEAFF.

The chain's CDR3 is CASSYSTSGGAVTGELFF. DNA for the CDR3: TGTGCCAGCAGTTACTCGACTAGCGGGGGGGCCGTCACCGGGGAGCTGTTTTTT. J is TRBJ2-2 and V is TRBV6-2 or TRBV6-3, with 14 bases identical to TRBD2. CDR1 and CDR2 from the germline V gene are MNHEY and SVGEGT. Unmatched junction bases numbered 4, after V lost 0 bases and J lost 4 bases. The CDR3 has 18 residues.

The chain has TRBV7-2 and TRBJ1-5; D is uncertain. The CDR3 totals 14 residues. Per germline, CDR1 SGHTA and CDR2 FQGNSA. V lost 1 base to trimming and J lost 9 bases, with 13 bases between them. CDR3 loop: CASSLEVYYRPQHF. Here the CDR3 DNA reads TGTGCCAGCAGCTTAGAGGTCTATTATCGGCCCCAGCATTTT.

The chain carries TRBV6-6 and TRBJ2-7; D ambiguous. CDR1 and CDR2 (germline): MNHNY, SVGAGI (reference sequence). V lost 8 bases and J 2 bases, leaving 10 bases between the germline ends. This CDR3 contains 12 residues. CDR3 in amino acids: CASSPSTYEQYF. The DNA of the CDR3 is TGTGCCAGCTCTCCGAGTACCTACGAGCAGTACTTC.

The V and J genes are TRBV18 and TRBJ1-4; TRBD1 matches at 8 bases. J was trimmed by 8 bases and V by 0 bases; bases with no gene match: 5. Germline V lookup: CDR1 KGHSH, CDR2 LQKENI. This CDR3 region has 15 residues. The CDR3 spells CASSPPTGAMEKLFF. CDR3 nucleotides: TGTGCCAGCTCACCACCGACAGGGGCTATGGAAAAACTGTTTTTT.

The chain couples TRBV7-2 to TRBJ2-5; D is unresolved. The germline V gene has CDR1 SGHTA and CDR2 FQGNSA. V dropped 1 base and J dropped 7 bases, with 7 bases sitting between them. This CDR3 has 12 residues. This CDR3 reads CASSLDPGTQYF. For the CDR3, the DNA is TGTGCCAGCAGCTTAGACCCCGGGACCCAGTACTTC.

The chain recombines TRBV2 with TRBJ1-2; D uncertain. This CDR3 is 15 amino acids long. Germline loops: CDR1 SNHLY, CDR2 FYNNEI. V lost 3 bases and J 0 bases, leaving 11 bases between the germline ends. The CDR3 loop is CASSDWDFTNYGYTF. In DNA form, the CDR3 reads TGTGCCAGCAGTGATTGGGATTTCACTAACTATGGCTACACCTTC.

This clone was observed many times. CDR3 residues: CSVESGDSYGYTF. For the CDR3, the DNA is TGCAGCGTTGAGTCGGGGGACAGCTATGGCTACACCTTC. The chain is built from TRBV29-1 and TRBJ1-2; TRBD1 agrees at 7 bases. The length of the CDR3 is 13 residues. The ends lost 3 bases at V and 4 bases at J; junction bases unmatched: 5. The germline V gene has CDR1 SQVTM and CDR2 ANQGSEA.

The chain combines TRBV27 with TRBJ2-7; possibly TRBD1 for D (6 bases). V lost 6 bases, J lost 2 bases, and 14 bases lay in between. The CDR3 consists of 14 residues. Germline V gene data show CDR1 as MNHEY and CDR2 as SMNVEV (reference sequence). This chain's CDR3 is CASSRQETTYEQYF. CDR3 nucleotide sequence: TGTGCCAGCAGCCGACAGGAGACAACCTACGAGCAGTACTTC.

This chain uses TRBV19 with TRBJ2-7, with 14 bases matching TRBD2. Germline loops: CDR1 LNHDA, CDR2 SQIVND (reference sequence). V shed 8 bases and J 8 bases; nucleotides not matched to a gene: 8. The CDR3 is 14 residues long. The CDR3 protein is CASFSGTSGSKQYF. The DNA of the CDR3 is TGTGCCAGTTTCTCCGGGACTAGCGGGAGTAAGCAGTACTTC.

The CDR3 sequence is CASSYQEPRPGNTIYF. DNA of the CDR3: TGTGCCAGCAGTTACCAGGAACCGCGCCCAGGAAACACCATATATTTT. This chain uses TRBV6-5 with TRBJ1-3; the D is unclear. Between the trimmed V and J ends, which lost 2 bases and 4 bases, there was a span of 15 bases. The CDR3 is made up of 16 amino acids. Germline V CDR1 and CDR2: MNHEY, SVGAGI.

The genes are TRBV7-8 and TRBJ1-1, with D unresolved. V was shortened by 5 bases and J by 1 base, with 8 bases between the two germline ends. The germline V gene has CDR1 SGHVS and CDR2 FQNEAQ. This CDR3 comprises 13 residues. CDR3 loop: CASSTTQNTEAFF. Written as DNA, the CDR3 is TGTGCCAGCAGCACGACCCAGAACACTGAAGCTTTCTTT.

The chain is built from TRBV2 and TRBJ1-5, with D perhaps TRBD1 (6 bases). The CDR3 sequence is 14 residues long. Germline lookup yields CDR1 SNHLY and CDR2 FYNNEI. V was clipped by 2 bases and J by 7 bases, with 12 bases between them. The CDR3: CASSETGGQQPQHF. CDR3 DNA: TGTGCCAGCAGTGAAACCGGGGGACAACAGCCCCAGCATTTT.

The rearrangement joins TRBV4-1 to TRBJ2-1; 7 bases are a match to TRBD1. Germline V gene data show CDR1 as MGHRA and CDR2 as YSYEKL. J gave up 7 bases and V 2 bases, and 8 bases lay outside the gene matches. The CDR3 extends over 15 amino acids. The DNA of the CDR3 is TGCGCCAGCAGCCAATTTCCGGGACAGAAGAATGAGCAGTTCTTC. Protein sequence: CASSQFPGQKNEQFF.

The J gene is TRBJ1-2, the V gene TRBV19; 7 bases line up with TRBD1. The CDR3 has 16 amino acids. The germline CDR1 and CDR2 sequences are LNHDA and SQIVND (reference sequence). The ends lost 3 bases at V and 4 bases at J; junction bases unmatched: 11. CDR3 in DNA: TGTGCCAGTAGTATCACTTCCGGACAGGCAACCTATGGCTACACCTTC. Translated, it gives CASSITSGQATYGYTF.

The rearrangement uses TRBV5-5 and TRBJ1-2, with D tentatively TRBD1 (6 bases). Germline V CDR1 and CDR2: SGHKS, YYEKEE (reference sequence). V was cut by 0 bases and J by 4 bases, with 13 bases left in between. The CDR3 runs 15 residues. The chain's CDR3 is CASSLDLRGPYGYTF. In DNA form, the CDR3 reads TGTGCCAGCAGCTTGGACCTCCGGGGGCCCTATGGCTACACCTTC.

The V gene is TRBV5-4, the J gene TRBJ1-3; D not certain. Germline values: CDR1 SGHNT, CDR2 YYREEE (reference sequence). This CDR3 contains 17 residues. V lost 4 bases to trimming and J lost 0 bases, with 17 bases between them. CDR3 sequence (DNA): TGTGCCAGCAGCCCCACCGACCGCCCGCTCTCTGGAAACACCATATATTTT. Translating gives CASSPTDRPLSGNTIYF.

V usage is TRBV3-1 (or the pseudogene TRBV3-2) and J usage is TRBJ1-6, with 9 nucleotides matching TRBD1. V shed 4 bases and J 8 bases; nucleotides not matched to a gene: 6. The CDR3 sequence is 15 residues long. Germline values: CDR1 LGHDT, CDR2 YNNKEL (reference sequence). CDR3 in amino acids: CASSPYRDRDSPLHF. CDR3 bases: TGTGCCAGCAGCCCCTACCGGGACAGGGATTCACCCCTCCACTTT.

The CDR3 sequence is CASPPERGYTEAFF. For the CDR3, the DNA is TGCGCCAGCCCACCTGAGAGAGGGTACACTGAAGCTTTCTTT. The chain employs TRBV10-1 and TRBJ1-1; no clear D. The length of the CDR3 is 14 residues. V was pared by 8 bases and J by 3 bases, with 16 bases between. Germline lookup yields CDR1 WNHNN and CDR2 SYGVQD (reference sequence).

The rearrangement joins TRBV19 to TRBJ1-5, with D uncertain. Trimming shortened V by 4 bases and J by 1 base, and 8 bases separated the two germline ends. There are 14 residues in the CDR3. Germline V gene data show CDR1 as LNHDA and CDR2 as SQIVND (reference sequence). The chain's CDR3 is CASSKRESNQPQHF. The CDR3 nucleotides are TGTGCCAGTAGTAAAAGGGAAAGCAATCAGCCCCAGCATTTT.

The CDR3 sequence: CASSFGGSSMGTGELFF. CDR3 DNA sequence: TGTGCCAGCAGCTTTGGTGGGTCCAGCATGGGAACCGGGGAGCTGTTTTTT. This rearrangement joins TRBV7-9 to TRBJ2-2; D is unresolved. V was cut by 3 bases and J by 5 bases, with 19 bases left in between. CDR3 size: 17 residues. CDR1 is SEHNR and CDR2 is FQNEAQ in the germline V gene (reference sequence). Full variable domain (remainder filled in from reference TRBV7-9 and TRBJ2-2): DTGVSQNPRHKITKRGQNVTFRCDPISEHNRLYWYRQTLGQGPEFLTYFQNEAQLEKSRLLSDRFSAERPKGSFSTLEIQRTEQGDSAMYLCASSFGGSSMGTGELFFGEGSRLTVL.

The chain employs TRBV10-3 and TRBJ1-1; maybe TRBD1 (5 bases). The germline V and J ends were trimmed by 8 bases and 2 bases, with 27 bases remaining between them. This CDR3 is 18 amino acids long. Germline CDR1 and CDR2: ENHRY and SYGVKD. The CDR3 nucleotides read TGTGCCATCTCTCCTAGGGAGGGGCAGGGAGGACGCAACACTGAAGCTTTCTTT. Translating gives CAISPREGQGGRNTEAFF.